These 18 T cell receptor beta chains were sequenced from one sample in a study of shared T cell receptors in the human thymus. Method: immunoSEQ multiplex PCR; TCRdb's copy keeps in-frame clones and lacks some. The sample includes over 65,000 clones, roughly 96% of them seen just once. The sequenced sample consisted of thymocytes. The receptor set was obtained from a human donor.

V and J are TRBV4-1 and TRBJ2-1; 7 nucleotides match TRBD2. Germline V gene data show CDR1 as MGHRA and CDR2 as YSYEKL. CDR3 length: 17 residues. The J segment lost 5 bases and the V segment lost 3 bases, leaving 13 bases of the junction unmatched. CDR3 region: CASSQPHGGGFDNEQFF. CDR3 sequence (DNA): TGCGCCAGCAGCCAGCCCCATGGGGGGGGGTTTGACAATGAGCAGTTCTTC.

The chain employs TRBV9 and TRBJ1-2, with 7 bases that match TRBD1. V lost 0 bases, J lost 4 bases, and 3 bases stayed unmatched. Germline V gene lookup returns CDR1 SGDLS and CDR2 YYNGEE. This CDR3 contains 14 residues. The CDR3 loop is CASSVGQGVYGYTF. The CDR3 DNA reads TGTGCCAGCAGCGTAGGCCAGGGGGTCTATGGCTACACCTTC.

V usage is TRBV6-5 and J usage is TRBJ2-1; TRBD2 matches 12 bases. J was trimmed by 2 bases and V by 4 bases; bases with no gene match: 3. CDR3 size: 16 residues. Germline lookup yields CDR1 MNHEY and CDR2 SVGAGI. CDR3 DNA sequence: TGTGCCAGCAGTTCGGGACTAGCGGGCGCCTACAATGAGCAGTTCTTC. Translation: CASSSGLAGAYNEQFF.

The chain is built from TRBV11-2 and TRBJ2-1, with 7 bases lining up with TRBD2. CDR1 is SGHAT and CDR2 is FQNNGV in the germline V gene. The CDR3 spans 18 residues. V was pared by 4 bases and J by 3 bases, with 15 bases of the junction left unmatched. The CDR3 DNA is TGTGCCAGCAGCTACTCCGTGACTATCGGGGGGAACTACAATGAGCAGTTCTTC. It codes for CASSYSVTIGGNYNEQFF.

The rearrangement joins TRBV7-9 to TRBJ2-1; D gene unclear. Germline V lookup: CDR1 SEHNR, CDR2 FQNEAQ (reference sequence). This CDR3 is 15 amino acids long. The V gene lost 2 bases and the J gene lost 0 bases, with 8 bases spanning the gap. The CDR3 here is CASSLTGPSYNEQFF. The CDR3 nucleotides read TGTGCCAGCAGCTTAACCGGACCCTCCTACAATGAGCAGTTCTTC.

The V and J genes are TRBV19 and TRBJ2-7, with no clear D. Germline V gives CDR1 LNHDA, CDR2 SQIVND (reference sequence). V gave up 4 bases and J gave up 3 bases, with 10 bases separating them. The CDR3 length is 13 residues. This CDR3 reads CASSKTEIYEQYF. DNA for the CDR3: TGTGCCAGTAGTAAAACGGAGATCTACGAGCAGTACTTC.

The chain recombines TRBV9 with TRBJ2-7; weak D call: TRBD2 (5 bases). V lost 3 bases and J lost 3, with 7 bases in between. The CDR3 length is 12 residues. Germline CDR1 and CDR2: SGDLS and YYNGEE. The DNA of the CDR3 is TGTGCCAGCAGCGATGGGAGCTACGAGCAGTACTTC. Protein product: CASSDGSYEQYF. Combining the CDR3 with reference TRBV9 and TRBJ2-7 gives the whole variable domain DSGVTQTPKHLITATGQRVTLRCSPRSGDLSVYWYQQSLDQGLQFLIQYYNGEERAKGNILERFSAQQFPDLHSELNLSSLELGDSALYFCASSDGSYEQYFGPGTRLTVT.

The CDR3: CSAHDQYF. CDR3 in DNA: TGCAGTGCTCATGATCAGTACTTC. The genes are TRBV20-1 and TRBJ2-4; D is uncertain. Germline V gene lookup returns CDR1 DFQATT and CDR2 SNEGSKA (reference sequence). This CDR3 is 8 amino acids long. Between the trimmed V and J ends, which lost 5 bases and 12 bases, there was a span of 5 bases.

V and J are TRBV13 and TRBJ2-5; unclear D gene. The V and J ends lost 3 bases and 2 bases respectively, with 19 bases between them. The CDR3 has 17 residues. Germline V gene data show CDR1 as PRHDT and CDR2 as FYEKMQ (reference sequence). CDR3 residues: CASSFRRALSRQETQYF. The CDR3 DNA reads as TGTGCCAGCAGCTTTCGAAGGGCCCTGAGTCGACAAGAGACCCAGTACTTC.

The chain uses TRBV11-2 and TRBJ2-7; unclear D gene. V was pared by 2 bases and J by 1 base, with 12 bases between. Germline V gene data show CDR1 as SGHAT and CDR2 as FQNNGV. This CDR3 contains 15 residues. CDR3 coding DNA: TGTGCCAGCAGCTTAAGTCTGGTGGGATCCTACGAGCAGTACTTC. Its protein product is CASSLSLVGSYEQYF.

This chain joins TRBV4-3 and TRBJ1-2; D remains ambiguous. Trimming shortened V by 0 bases and J by 3 bases, and 8 bases separated the two germline ends. Germline V gene sequence: CDR1 LGHNA, CDR2 YSLEER. The CDR3 is made up of 14 amino acids. This CDR3 reads CASSQDRRYYGYTF. The DNA for the CDR3 is TGCGCCAGCAGCCAAGATCGGCGATACTATGGCTACACCTTC.

This clone appeared a few times. The V call is TRBV25-1, the J call TRBJ2-7; D may be TRBD2 (6 bases). The CDR3 loop spans 14 amino acids. V lost 7 bases and J 3 bases, leaving 16 bases between the germline ends. Germline CDR1 reads MGHDK; CDR2 reads SYGVNS. This CDR3 is CASNSGTAHYEQYF. The CDR3 DNA reads TGTGCCAGCAATTCCGGGACTGCTCACTACGAGCAGTACTTC.

The rearrangement joins TRBV4-3 to TRBJ2-1; 10 bases agree with TRBD2. This CDR3 is built from 15 residues. The J segment lost 12 bases and the V segment lost 6 bases, leaving 14 bases of the junction unmatched. CDR1 is LGHNA and CDR2 is YSLEER in the germline V gene. CDR3 amino acids: CASSQHLSGGAAQFF. CDR3 nucleotide sequence: TGCGCCAGCAGTCAACACCTCAGCGGGGGGGCCGCGCAGTTCTTC.

CDR3 region: CASSPGQGGTNEKLFF. The CDR3 coding sequence is TGTGCCAGCAGTCCAGGACAGGGTGGGACTAATGAAAAACTGTTTTTT. The rearrangement links TRBV27 to TRBJ1-4, with TRBD1 matching over 8 bases. The CDR3 has 16 amino acids. CDR1 is MNHEY, CDR2 SMNVEV, per germline (reference sequence). With V trimmed by 5 bases and J by 2 bases, 7 bases remained unmatched. Together with reference TRBV27 and TRBJ1-4, the CDR3 gives the full variable domain: EAQVTQNPRYLITVTGKKLTVTCSQNMNHEYMSWYRQDPGLGLRQIYYSMNVEVTDKGDVPEGYKVSRKEKRNFPLILESPSPNQTSLYFCASSPGQGGTNEKLFFGSGTQLSVL.

The chain links TRBV19 to TRBJ1-6; no reliable D call. V was shortened by 3 bases and J by 3 bases, with 15 bases between the two germline ends. Germline CDR1 is LNHDA and CDR2 is SQIVND (reference sequence). This CDR3 has 17 residues. The DNA for the CDR3 is TGTGCCAGTAGTATGGACTCGGGATTTAGCTATAATTCACCCCTCCACTTT. As protein: CASSMDSGFSYNSPLHF.

The V gene is TRBV4-1, the J gene TRBJ2-5; 9 nucleotides line up with TRBD2. The CDR3 runs 16 residues. V lost 0 bases to trimming and J lost 3 bases; unmatched junction nucleotides: 5. The germline CDR1 and CDR2 sequences are MGHRA and YSYEKL. The CDR3 reads CASSQDGLAKKETQYF. The CDR3, as DNA: TGCGCCAGCAGCCAAGATGGACTAGCGAAGAAAGAGACCCAGTACTTC.

V gene TRBV6-5 combines with J gene TRBJ2-7, with D maybe TRBD2 (5 bases). Germline loops: CDR1 MNHEY, CDR2 SVGAGI. The CDR3 sequence is 12 residues long. The ends were cut back, 5 bases at V and 8 bases at J, with 13 bases in the middle. The CDR3: CASSPVRGQQYF. Here the CDR3 DNA reads TGTGCCAGCAGTCCCGTCCGCGGGCAGCAGTACTTC.

This clone was seen a single time. CDR3 DNA: TGCGCCAGCAGCCAAGATTCGAGGCACAGGGGAAGTTCACCCCTCCACTTT. This sequence encodes CASSQDSRHRGSSPLHF. The chain links TRBV4-1 to TRBJ1-6; 7 positions agree with TRBD1. Per the germline V gene, CDR1 is MGHRA and CDR2 is YSYEKL. This CDR3 is built from 17 residues. J lost 9 bases, V lost 0 bases, and 11 bases had no gene match.